This T cell receptor (beta chain) was sequenced for a study of molecular identifiers for immune sequencing clone quantification. Study-wide results and caveats: Spiked TCR RNA from one Jurkat cell reportedly showed up when mixed among one million naive cells. Whereas clones above 20 RNA copies held under 1% of naive-cell molecules, they held over 97% of effector molecules.

This clonotype turned up a few times. The antigen is not known. TCRdb called the PCR reads again in MiXCR, with one record for every CDR3 protein. In the table there are about 68,000 distinct CDR3 sequences, 15% to 20% of which are singletons. The ends lost 4 bases at V and 2 bases at J; junction bases unmatched: 5. The CDR3 runs 16 residues. From germline, CDR1 is LGHDT and CDR2 YNNKEL (reference sequence). The chain links TRBV3-1 to TRBJ2-7; 13 bases match TRBD2. The sequencing sample was made of naive CD8+ T cells from blood, with Jurkat cell RNA spiked in. The subset denotes: FACS-sorted CD8+CD4-CCR7+CD45RA+ naive T cells. The TCR originated in a human donor in good health. Some libraries in this study had Jurkat cell RNA spiked in. The CDR3 coding sequence is TGTGCCAGCAGCCTAGGGACTAGCGGGATCCCCTACGAGCAGTACTTC. Amino acids: CASSLGTSGIPYEQYF.